The clone carrying this TCR beta chain has only a few counts. Its antigen is unidentified. This sample stems from a study of cytomegalovirus exposure and HLA in healthy donors. Findings and limits, study-wide: In a later analysis, several top co-occurrence clusters appeared linked to parvovirus B19, influenza, CMV and Epstein-Barr virus.

J gave up 0 bases and V 8 bases, and 2 bases lay outside the gene matches. Germline V gene sequence: CDR1 SNHLY, CDR2 FYNNEI. The CDR3 consists of 13 residues. PCR amplification relied on 60 Vbeta primers (plus 13 Jbeta primers). TCRdb keeps only in-frame clones here, not all; method: immunoSEQ multiplex PCR. Here the sample spans 95,000 to 100,000 clones, approximately 85% being singletons. Sample: PBMCs. The V gene is TRBV2, the J gene TRBJ2-3, with 7 nucleotides matching TRBD1. The sequence was obtained from a man in his thirties or forties in good health and CMV-seronegative. CDR3: CASGDSSTDTQYF. In nucleotides, the CDR3 is TGTGCCAGCGGGGACAGCAGCACAGATACGCAGTATTTT.